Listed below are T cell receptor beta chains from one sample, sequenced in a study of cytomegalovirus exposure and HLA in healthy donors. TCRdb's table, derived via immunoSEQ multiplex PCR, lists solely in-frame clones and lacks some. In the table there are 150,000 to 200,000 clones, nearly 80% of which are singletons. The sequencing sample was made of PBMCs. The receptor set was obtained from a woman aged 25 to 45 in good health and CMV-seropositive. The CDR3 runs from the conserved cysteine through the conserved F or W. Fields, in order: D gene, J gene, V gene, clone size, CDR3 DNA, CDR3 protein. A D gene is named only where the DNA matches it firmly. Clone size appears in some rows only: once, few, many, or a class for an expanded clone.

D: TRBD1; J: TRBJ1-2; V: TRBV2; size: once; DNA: TGTGCCAGCAGTGAACAGGGTCGGGACAGGGGCCTCGGCTACACCTTC; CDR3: CASSEQGRDRGLGYTF
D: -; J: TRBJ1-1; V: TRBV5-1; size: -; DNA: TGCGCCAGCAGCTTTGGACAGTTCACTGAAGCTTTCTTT; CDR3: CASSFGQFTEAFF
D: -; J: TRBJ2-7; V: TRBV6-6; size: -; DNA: TGTGCCAGCAGTCAACGGACGGGACTCTACGAGCAGTACTTC; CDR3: CASSQRTGLYEQYF
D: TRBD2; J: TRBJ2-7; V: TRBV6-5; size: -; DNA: TGTGCCAGCAGTTACTCTCGGAGCGGGACCTCCTACGAGCAGTACTTC; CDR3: CASSYSRSGTSYEQYF
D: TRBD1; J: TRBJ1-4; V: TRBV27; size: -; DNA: TGTGCCAGCAGTTGGTTAACAGGGGGAGAGGAAAAACTGTTTTTT; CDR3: CASSWLTGGEEKLFF
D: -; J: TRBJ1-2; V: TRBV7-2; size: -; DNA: TGTGCCAGCAGCTTAGGTGTACTCTATGGCTACACCTTC; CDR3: CASSLGVLYGYTF
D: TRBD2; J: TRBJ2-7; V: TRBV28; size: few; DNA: TGTGCCAGCAGTTTACGGAGCGGGAGAGCTTCCCCCCTGGACGAGCAGTACTTC; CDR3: CASSLRSGRASPLDEQYF
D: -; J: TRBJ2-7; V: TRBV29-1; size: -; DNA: TGCAGCGGGATACAGGGTTACGAGCAGTACTTC; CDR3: CSGIQGYEQYF
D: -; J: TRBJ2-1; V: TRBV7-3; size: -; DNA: TGTGCCAGCTCAGGCAGTCACTACAATGAGCAGTTCTTC; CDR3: CASSGSHYNEQFF
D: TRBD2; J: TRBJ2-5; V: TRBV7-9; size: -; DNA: TGTGCCAGCAGCCCGAGACTAGCGGGAGGCCAAGAGACCCAGTACTTC; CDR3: CASSPRLAGGQETQYF
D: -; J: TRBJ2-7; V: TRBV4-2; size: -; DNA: TGTGCCAGCAGCCAAGTCTCTCGTCCCTACGAGCAGTACTTC; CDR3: CASSQVSRPYEQYF
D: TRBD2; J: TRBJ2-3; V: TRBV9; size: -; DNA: TGTGCCAGCAGCGTAGGGCGGAGCGGGGGTAGAGATACGCAGTATTTT; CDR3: CASSVGRSGGRDTQYF
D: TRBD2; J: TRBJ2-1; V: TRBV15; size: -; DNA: TGTGCCACCAGCAGAGATCTCAGTGTGGCGGGGGGCCTAACCTACAATGAGCAGTTCTTC; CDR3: CATSRDLSVAGGLTYNEQFF
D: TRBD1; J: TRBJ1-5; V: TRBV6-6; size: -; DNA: TGTGCCAGCAGTCCCCGGGGCAGGGGGGACCAGCCCCAGCATTTT; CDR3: CASSPRGRGDQPQHF
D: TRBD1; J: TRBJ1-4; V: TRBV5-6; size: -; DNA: TGTGCCAGCAGCTTTGGGACAGGGAATGAAAAACTGTTTTTT; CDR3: CASSFGTGNEKLFF
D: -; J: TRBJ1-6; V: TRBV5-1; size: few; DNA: TGCGCCAGCAGCTTGGGTGAGCGTCCTTCACCCCTCCACTTT; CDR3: CASSLGERPSPLHF
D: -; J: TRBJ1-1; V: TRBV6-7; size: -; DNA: TGTGCCACCCGGCCTTATACTATGAACACTGAAGCTTTCTTT; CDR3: CATRPYTMNTEAFF
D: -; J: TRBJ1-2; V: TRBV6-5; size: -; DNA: TGTGCCAGCAGTCACAGGGCTGAGGATGGCTACACCTTC; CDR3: CASSHRAEDGYTF
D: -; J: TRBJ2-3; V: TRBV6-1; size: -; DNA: TGTGCCAGCAGAGCCTCCACAGATACGCAGTATTTT; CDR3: CASRASTDTQYF
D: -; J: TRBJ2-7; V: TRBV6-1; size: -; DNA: TGTGCCAGCAGATGGGGGGGCGCCTACGAGCAGTACTTC; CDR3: CASRWGGAYEQYF
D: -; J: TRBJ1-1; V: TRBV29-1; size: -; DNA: TGCAGCGGCCAGGGGACGAACACTGAAGCTTTCTTT; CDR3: CSGQGTNTEAFF
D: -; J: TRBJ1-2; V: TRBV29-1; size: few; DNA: TGCAGCGTTGGCGCAGGGCCGGGCTACACCTTC; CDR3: CSVGAGPGYTF
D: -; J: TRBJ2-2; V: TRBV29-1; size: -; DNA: TGCAGCGTACTCGGAGGCGGAACGAACACCGGGGAGCTGTTTTTT; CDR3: CSVLGGGTNTGELFF
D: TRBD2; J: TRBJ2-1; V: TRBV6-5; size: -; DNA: TGTGCCAGCAGTTACGGCGGGGGGACCTACAATGAGCAGTTCTTC; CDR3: CASSYGGGTYNEQFF